Sequencing of this T cell receptor beta chain was carried out in a study of T cells after yellow fever vaccination. Whole-study findings and limits: After the booster, over 95% of CD4 and 75% to 90% of CD8 primary-response clones were re-detected.

This clonotype was seen more than once but under ten times. Antigen: not known. Each CDR3 protein gets one entry after TCRdb re-called the 5' RACE reads with MiXCR. The repertoire consists of 500,000 to 650,000 distinct CDR3 sequences, with 17% occurring once and the leading ten covering 17%. The V and J ends lost 3 bases and 0 bases, in that order; junction bases with no gene match: 2. The V gene's germline CDR1 is SGHRS and CDR2 YFSETQ. The CDR3 has 15 residues. V usage is TRBV5-1 and J usage is TRBJ2-3; TRBD1 matches at 9 bases. The TCR originated in a man between 18 and 35 years old who received the YFV17D yellow fever vaccine. The source was PBMCs, collected about 5 days after the first yellow fever vaccination. CDR3 nucleotides: TGCGCCAGCAGCTCCGGACAGGGGAGCACAGATACGCAGTATTTT. Translated: CASSSGQGSTDTQYF.